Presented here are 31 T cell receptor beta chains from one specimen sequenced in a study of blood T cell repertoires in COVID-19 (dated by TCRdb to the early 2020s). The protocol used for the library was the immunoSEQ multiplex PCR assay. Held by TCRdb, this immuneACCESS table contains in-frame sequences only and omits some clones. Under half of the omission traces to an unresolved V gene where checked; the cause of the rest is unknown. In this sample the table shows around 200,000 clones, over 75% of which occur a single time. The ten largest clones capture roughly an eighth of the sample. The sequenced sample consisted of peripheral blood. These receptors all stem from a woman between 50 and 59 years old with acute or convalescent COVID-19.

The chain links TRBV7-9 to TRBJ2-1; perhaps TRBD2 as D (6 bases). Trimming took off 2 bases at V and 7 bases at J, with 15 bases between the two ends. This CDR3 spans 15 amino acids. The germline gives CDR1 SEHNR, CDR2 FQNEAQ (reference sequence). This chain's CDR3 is CASSLLGLATNEQFF. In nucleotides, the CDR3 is TGTGCCAGCAGCTTACTAGGGCTAGCGACAAATGAGCAGTTCTTC.

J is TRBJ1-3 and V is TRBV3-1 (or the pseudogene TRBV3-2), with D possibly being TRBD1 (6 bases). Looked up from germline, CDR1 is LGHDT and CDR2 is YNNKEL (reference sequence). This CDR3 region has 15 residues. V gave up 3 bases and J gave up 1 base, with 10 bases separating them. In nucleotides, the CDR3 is TGTGCCAGCAGCCAGGACAGTAGTTCTGGAAACACCATATATTTT. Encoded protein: CASSQDSSSGNTIYF.

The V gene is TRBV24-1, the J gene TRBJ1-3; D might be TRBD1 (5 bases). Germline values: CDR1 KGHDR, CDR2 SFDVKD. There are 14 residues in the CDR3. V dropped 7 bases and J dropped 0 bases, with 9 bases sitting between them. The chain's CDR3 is CATSDSLSGNTIYF. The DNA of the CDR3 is TGTGCCACCAGCGACAGCCTCTCTGGAAACACCATATATTTT.

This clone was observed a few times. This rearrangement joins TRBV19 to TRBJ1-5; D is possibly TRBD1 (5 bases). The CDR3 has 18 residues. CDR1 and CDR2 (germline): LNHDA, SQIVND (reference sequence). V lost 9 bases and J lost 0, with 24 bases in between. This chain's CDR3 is CASSHGQGLGNSNQPQHF. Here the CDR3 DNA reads TGTGCCAGCTCCCATGGGCAGGGATTAGGAAATAGCAATCAGCCCCAGCATTTT.

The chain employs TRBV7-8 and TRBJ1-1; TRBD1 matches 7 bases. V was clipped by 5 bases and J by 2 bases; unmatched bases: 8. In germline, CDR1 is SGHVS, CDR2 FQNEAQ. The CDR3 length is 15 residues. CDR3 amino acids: CASSPSGQQNTEAFF. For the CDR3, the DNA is TGTGCCAGCAGCCCTTCGGGACAGCAAAACACTGAAGCTTTCTTT.

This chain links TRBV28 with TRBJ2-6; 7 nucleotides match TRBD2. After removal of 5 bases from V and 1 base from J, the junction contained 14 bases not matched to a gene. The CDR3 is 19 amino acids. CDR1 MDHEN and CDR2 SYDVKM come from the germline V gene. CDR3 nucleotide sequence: TGTGCCAGCAGTGGCGGGGGTGTCCATTTGGCGTCTGGGGCCAACGTCCTGACTTTC. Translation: CASSGGGVHLASGANVLTF.

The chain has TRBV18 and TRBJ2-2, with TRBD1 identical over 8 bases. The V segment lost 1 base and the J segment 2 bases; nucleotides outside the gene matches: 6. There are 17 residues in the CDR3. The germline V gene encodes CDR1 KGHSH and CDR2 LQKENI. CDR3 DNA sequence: TGTGCCAGCTCACCACTGGCGGCAGGGGGCAACACCGGGGAGCTGTTTTTT. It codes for CASSPLAAGGNTGELFF.

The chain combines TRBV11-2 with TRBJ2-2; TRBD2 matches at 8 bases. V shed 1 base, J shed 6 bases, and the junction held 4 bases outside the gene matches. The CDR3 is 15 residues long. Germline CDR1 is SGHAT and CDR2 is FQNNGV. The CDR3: CASSLGGGGPGELFF. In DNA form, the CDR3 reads TGTGCCAGCAGCTTAGGTGGCGGGGGGCCCGGGGAGCTGTTTTTT. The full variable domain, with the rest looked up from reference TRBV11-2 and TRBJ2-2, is EAGVAQSPRYKIIEKRQSVAFWCNPISGHATLYWYQQILGQGPKLLIQFQNNGVVDDSQLPKDRFSAERLKGVDSTLKIQPAKLEDSAVYLCASSLGGGGPGELFFGEGSRLTVL.

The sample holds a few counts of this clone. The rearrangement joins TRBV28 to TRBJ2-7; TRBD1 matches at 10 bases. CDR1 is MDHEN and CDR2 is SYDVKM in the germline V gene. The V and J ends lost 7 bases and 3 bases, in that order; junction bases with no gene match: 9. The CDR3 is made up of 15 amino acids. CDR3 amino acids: CASISVGTGVYEQYF. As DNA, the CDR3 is TGTGCCAGCATTTCGGTTGGGACAGGGGTCTACGAGCAGTACTTC.

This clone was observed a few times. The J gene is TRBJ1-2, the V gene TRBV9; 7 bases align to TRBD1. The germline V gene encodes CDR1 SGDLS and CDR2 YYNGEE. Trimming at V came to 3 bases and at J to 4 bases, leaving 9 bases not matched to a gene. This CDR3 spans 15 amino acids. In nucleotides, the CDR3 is TGTGCCAGCAGCGATGGGGGACAGCCATCCTATGGCTACACCTTC. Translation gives CASSDGGQPSYGYTF.

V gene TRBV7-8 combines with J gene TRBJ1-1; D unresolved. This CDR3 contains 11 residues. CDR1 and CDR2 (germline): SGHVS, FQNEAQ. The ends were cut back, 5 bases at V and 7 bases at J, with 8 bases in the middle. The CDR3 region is CASSLRHEAFF. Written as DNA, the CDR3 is TGTGCCAGCAGCCTGCGACATGAAGCTTTCTTT.

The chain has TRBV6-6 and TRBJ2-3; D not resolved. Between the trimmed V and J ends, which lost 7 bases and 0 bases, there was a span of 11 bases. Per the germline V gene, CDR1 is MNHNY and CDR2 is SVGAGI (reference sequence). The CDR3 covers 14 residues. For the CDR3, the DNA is TGTGCCAGCACCGAGACACCCAGCACAGATACGCAGTATTTT. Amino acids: CASTETPSTDTQYF.

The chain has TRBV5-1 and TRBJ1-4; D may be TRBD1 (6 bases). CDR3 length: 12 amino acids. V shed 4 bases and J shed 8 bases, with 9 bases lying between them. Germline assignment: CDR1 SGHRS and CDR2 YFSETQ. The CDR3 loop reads CASSVDREKLFF. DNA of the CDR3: TGCGCCAGCAGCGTGGACAGAGAAAAACTGTTTTTT.

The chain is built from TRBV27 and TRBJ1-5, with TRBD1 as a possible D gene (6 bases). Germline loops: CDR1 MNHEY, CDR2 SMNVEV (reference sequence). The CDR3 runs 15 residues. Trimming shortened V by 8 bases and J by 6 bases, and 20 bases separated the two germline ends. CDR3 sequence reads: CASGPLGGGVQPQHF. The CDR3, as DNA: TGTGCCAGCGGCCCCCTAGGGGGGGGCGTTCAGCCCCAGCATTTT.

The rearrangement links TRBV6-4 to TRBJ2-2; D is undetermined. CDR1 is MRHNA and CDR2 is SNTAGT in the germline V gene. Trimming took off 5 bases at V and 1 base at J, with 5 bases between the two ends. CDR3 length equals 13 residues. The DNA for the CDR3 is TGTGCCAGCAGTTTACAGAACACCGGGGAGCTGTTTTTT. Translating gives CASSLQNTGELFF.

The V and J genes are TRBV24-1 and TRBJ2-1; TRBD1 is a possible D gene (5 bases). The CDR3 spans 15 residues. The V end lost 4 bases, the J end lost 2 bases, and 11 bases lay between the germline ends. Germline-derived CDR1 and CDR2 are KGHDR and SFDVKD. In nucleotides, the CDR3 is TGTGCCACCAGTGACGGGCAAGGGGCCTACAATGAGCAGTTCTTC. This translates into CATSDGQGAYNEQFF.

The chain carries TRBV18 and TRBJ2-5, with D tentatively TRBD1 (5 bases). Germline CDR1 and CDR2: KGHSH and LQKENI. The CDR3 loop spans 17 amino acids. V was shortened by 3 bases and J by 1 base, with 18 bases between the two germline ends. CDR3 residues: CASSPLQVWGTQETQYF. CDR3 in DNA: TGTGCCAGCTCACCTTTACAGGTTTGGGGAACCCAAGAGACCCAGTACTTC.

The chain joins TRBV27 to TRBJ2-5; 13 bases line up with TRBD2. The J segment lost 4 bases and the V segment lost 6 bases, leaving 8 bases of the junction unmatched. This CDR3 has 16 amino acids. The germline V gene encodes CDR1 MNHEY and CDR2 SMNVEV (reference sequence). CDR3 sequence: CASSPGLAGVRETQYF. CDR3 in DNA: TGTGCCAGCAGCCCTGGACTAGCGGGAGTCCGAGAGACCCAGTACTTC.

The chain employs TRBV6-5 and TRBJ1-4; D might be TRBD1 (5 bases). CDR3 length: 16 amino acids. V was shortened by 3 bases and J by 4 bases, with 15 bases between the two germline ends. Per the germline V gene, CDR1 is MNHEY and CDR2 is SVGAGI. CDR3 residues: CASSYTWTSYNEKLFF. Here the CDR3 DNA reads TGTGCCAGCAGTTATACTTGGACATCCTATAATGAAAAACTGTTTTTT.

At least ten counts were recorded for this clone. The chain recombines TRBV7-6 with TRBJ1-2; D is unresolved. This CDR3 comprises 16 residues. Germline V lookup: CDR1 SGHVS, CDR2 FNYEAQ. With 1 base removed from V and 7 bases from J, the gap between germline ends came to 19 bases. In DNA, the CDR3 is TGTGCCAGCAGCTTAGAGGGTTCCCGGGATACTCGTGGCTACACCTTC. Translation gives CASSLEGSRDTRGYTF.

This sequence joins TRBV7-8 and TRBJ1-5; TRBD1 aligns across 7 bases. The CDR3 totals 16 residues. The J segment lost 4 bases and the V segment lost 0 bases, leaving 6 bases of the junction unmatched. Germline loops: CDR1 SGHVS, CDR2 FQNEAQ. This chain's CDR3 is CASSLARWTGNQPQHF. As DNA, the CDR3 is TGTGCCAGCAGCTTAGCGAGGTGGACAGGTAATCAGCCCCAGCATTTT.

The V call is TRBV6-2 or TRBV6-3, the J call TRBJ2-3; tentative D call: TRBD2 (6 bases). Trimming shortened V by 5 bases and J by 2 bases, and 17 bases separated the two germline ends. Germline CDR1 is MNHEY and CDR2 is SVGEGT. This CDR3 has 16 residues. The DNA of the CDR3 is TGTGCCAGCAGTCCCAGGAGGGGTTCCCCCACAGATACGCAGTATTTT. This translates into CASSPRRGSPTDTQYF.

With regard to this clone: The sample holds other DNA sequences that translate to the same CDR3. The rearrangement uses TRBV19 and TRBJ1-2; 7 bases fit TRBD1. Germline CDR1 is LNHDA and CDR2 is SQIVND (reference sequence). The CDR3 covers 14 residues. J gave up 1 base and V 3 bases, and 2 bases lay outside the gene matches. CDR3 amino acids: CASSIQGGNYGYTF. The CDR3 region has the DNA TGTGCCAGTAGTATCCAGGGGGGTAACTATGGCTACACCTTC.

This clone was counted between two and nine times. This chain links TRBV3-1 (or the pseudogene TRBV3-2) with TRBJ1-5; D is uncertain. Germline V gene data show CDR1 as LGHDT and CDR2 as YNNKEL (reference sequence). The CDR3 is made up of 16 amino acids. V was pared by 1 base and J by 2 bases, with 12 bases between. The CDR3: CASSQGGQIRNQPQHF. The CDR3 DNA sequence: TGTGCCAGCAGCCAAGGCGGTCAGATACGCAATCAGCCCCAGCATTTT.

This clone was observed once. CDR3 sequence reads: CASSIAAGWSWTEAFF. CDR3 DNA: TGTGCCAGTAGTATAGCGGCAGGCTGGTCGTGGACTGAAGCTTTCTTT. This chain connects TRBV19 to TRBJ1-1; no clear D gene. CDR1 LNHDA and CDR2 SQIVND come from the germline V gene (reference sequence). This CDR3 has 16 amino acids. Trimming cost V 1 base and J 5 bases, with 17 bases left between them.

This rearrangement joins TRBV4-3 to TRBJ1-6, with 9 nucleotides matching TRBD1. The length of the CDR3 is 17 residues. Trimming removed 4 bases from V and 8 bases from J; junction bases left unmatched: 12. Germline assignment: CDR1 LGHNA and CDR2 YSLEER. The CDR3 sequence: CASSRNVPGQGYSPLHF. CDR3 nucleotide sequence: TGCGCCAGCAGCCGTAACGTTCCGGGACAGGGATATTCACCCCTCCACTTT.

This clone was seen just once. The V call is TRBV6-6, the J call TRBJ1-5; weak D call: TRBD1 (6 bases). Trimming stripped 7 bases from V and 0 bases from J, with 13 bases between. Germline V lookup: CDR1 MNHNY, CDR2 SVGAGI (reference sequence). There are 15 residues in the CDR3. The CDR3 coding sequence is TGTGCCAGCAACCTAAACAGGGTTAGCAATCAGCCCCAGCATTTT. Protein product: CASNLNRVSNQPQHF.

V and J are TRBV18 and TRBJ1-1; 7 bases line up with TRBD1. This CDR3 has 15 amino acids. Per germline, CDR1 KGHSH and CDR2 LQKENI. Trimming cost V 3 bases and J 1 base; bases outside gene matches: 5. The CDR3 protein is CASSPRTGKNTEAFF. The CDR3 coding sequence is TGTGCCAGCTCACCCCGGACAGGAAAGAACACTGAAGCTTTCTTT.

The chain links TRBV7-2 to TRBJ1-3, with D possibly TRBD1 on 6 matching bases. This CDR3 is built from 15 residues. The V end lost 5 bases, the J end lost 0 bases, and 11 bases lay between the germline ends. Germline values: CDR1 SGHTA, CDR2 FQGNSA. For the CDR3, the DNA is TGTGCCAGCAGCCCGCAGGGGAGCTCTGGAAACACCATATATTTT. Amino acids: CASSPQGSSGNTIYF.

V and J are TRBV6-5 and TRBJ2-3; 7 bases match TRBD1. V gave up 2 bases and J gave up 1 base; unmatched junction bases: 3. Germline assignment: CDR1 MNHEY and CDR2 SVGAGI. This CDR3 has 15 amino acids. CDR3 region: CASSYLGQGTDTQYF. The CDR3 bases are TGTGCCAGCAGTTACCTTGGACAGGGCACAGATACGCAGTATTTT.

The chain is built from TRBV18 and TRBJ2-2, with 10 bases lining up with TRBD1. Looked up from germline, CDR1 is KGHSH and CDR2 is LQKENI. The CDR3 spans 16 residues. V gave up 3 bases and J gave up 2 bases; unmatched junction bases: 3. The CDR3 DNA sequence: TGTGCCAGCTCACCCCGGACAGGGGGAAACACCGGGGAGCTGTTTTTT. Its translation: CASSPRTGGNTGELFF.